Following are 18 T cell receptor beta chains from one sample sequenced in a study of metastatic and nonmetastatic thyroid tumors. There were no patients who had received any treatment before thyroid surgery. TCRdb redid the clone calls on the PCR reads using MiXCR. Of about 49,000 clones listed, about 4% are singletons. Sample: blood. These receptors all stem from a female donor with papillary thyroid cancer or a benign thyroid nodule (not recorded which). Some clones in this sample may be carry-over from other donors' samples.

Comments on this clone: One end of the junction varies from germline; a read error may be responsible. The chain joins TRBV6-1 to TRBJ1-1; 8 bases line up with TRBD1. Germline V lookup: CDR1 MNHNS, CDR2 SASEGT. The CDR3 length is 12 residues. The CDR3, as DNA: TGTGGCAGCAGGGACAGGCGGGGTGAAGCTTTCTTT. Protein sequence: CGSRDRRGEAFF.

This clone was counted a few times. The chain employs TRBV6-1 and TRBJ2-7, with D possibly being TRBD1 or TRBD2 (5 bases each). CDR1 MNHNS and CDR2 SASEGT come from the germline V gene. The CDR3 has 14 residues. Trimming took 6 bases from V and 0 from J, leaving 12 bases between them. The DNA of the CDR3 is TGTGCCAGCAGGGGGGATTATAGCTCCTACGAGCAGTACTTC. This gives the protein CASRGDYSSYEQYF.

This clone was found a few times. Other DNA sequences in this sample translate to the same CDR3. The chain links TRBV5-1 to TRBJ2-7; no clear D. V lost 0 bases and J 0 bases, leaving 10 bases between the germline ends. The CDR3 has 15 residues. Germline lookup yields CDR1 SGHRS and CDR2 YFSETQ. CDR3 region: CASSLAPGSSYEQYF. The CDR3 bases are TGCGCCAGCAGCTTGGCGCCGGGTAGCTCCTACGAGCAGTACTTC.

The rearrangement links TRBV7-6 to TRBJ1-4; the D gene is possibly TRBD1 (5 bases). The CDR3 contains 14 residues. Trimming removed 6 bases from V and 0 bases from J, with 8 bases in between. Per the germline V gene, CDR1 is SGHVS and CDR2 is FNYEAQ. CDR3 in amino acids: CASRQGATNEKLFF. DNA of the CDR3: TGTGCCAGCAGGCAGGGAGCAACTAATGAAAAACTGTTTTTT.

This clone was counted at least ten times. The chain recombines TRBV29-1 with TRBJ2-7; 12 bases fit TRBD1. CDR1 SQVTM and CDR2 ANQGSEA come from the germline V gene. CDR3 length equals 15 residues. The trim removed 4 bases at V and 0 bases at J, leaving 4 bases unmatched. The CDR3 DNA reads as TGCAGCGTTGGGGACAGGGGGCTAGGCTCCTACGAGCAGTACTTC. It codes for CSVGDRGLGSYEQYF.

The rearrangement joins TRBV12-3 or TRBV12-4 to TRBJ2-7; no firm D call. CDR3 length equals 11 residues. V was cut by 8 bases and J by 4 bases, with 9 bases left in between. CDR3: CASETQYEQYF. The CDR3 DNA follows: TGTGCCAGCGAAACACAATACGAGCAGTACTTC.

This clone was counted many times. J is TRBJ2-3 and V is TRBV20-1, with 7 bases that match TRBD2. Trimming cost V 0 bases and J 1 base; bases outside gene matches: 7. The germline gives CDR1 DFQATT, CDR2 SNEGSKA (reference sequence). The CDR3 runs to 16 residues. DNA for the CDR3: TGCAGTGCTAGAGATTTGGCGGGAGCCGGCACAGATACGCAGTATTTT. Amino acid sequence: CSARDLAGAGTDTQYF.

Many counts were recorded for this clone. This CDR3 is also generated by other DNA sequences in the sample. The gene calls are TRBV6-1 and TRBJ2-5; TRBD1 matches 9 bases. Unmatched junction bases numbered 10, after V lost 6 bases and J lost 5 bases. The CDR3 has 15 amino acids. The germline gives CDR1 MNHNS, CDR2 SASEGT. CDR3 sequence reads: CASRNRGQGGETQYF. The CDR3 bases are TGTGCCAGCAGAAACAGGGGGCAAGGTGGGGAGACCCAGTACTTC.

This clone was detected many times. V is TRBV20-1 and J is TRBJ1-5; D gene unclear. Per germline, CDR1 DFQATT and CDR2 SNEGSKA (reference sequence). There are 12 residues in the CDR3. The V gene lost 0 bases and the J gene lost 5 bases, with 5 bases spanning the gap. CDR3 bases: TGCAGTGCTAGAGATGGGGATCAGCCCCAGCATTTT. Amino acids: CSARDGDQPQHF.

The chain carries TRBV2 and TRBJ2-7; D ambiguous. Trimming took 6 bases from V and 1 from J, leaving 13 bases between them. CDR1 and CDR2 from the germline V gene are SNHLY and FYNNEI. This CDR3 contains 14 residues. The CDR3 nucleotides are TGTGCCAGCAGACTCTCGACGGATTCCTACGAGCAGTACTTC. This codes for CASRLSTDSYEQYF.

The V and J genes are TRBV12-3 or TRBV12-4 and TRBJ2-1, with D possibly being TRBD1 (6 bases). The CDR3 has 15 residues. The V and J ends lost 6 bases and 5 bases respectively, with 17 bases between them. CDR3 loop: CASSHWTEQDNEQFF. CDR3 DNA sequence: TGTGCCAGCAGCCATTGGACAGAACAGGACAATGAGCAGTTCTTC.

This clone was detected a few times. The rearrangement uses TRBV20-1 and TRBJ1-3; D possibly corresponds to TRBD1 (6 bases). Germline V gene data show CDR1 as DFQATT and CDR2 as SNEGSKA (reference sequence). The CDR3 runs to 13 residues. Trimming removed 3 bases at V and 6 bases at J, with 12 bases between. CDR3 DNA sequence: TGCAGTGCTAGTCGGGGGGCGGAAAACACCATATATTTT. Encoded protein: CSASRGAENTIYF.

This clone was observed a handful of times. CDR3 nucleotide sequence: TGTGCCAGCAGTTCCGTTGCGGGAGTAGTAGATACGCAGTATTTT. Its translation: CASSSVAGVVDTQYF. The gene calls are TRBV6-2 or TRBV6-3 and TRBJ2-3, with 7 bases that match TRBD2. The CDR3 totals 15 residues. V shed 4 bases and J 5 bases; nucleotides not matched to a gene: 9. In germline, CDR1 is MNHEY, CDR2 SVGEGT.

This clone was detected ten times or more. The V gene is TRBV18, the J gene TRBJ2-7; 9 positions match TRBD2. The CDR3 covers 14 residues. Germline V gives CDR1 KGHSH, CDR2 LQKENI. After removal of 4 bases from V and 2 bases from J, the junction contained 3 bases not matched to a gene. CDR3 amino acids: CASSRASGTYEQYF. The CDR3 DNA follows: TGTGCCAGCTCACGGGCTAGCGGGACCTACGAGCAGTACTTC. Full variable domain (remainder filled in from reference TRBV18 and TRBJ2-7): NAGVMQNPRHLVRRRGQEARLRCSPMKGHSHVYWYRQLPEEGLKFMVYLQKENIIDESGMPKERFSAEFPKEGPSILRIQQVVRGDSAAYFCASSRASGTYEQYFGPGTRLTVT.

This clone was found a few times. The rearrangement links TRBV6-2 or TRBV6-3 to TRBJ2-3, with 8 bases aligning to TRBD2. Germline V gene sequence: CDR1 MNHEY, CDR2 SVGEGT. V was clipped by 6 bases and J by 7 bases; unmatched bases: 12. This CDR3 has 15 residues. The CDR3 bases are TGTGCCAGCAGCACCCCCGGGCGGGGGGCTAATACGCAGTATTTT. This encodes CASSTPGRGANTQYF.

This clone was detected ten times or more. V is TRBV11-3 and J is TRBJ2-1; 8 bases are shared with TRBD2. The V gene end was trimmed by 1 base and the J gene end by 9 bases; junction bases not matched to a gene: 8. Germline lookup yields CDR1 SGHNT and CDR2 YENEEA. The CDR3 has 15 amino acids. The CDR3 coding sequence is TGTGCCAGCAGCTTAGGGGGACTAGAATATGGTGAGCAGTTCTTC. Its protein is CASSLGGLEYGEQFF. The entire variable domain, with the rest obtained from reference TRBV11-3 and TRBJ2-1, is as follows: EAGVVQSPRYKIIEKKQPVAFWCNPISGHNTLYWYLQNLGQGPELLIRYENEEAVDDSQLPKDRFSAERLKGVDSTLKIQPAELGDSAVYLCASSLGGLEYGEQFFGPGTRLTVL.

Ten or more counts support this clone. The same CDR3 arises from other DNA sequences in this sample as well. The CDR3 reads CASSLGNRDLQFF. The CDR3 region has the DNA TGTGCCAGCAGCTTAGGGAACCGGGACCTCCAGTTCTTC. The V and J genes are TRBV7-2 and TRBJ2-1; the D gene could be TRBD1 or TRBD2 (5 bases each). The germline V gene encodes CDR1 SGHTA and CDR2 FQGNSA. Between the trimmed V and J ends, which lost 1 base and 13 bases, there was a span of 14 bases. This CDR3 has 13 residues. The full variable domain, rest sourced from reference TRBV7-2 and TRBJ2-1, is GAGVSQSPSNKVTEKGKDVELRCDPISGHTALYWYRQSLGQGLEFLIYFQGNSAPDKSGLPSDRFSAERTGGSVSTLTIQRTQQEDSAVYLCASSLGNRDLQFFGPGTRLTVL.

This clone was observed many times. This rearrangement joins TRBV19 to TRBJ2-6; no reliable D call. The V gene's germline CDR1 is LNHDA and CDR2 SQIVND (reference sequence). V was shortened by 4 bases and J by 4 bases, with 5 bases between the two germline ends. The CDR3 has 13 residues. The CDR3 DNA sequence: TGTGCCAGTAGTAAGGCCGGGGCCAACGTCCTGACTTTC. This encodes CASSKAGANVLTF.